This TCR beta chain was captured in a study of T cell repertoires in cytomegalovirus infection. Study-wide context: Carrying CMV and the relevant HLA type showed in public TCR beta signatures.

The CDR3 is 17 residues long. V shed 6 bases, J shed 0 bases, and the junction held 10 bases outside the gene matches. From germline, CDR1 is MNHEY and CDR2 SVGEGT. One entry per CDR3 protein, called by TCRdb with MiXCR from the reads. The profile covers 200,000 to 300,000 distinct CDR3 sequences, with approximately 13% appearing a single time and 1.5% to 2% taken by the ten largest. This clonotype was counted ten times or more. Its specificity is unknown. Study-wide results and limits: It was HLA-C-restricted CMV-specific TCR beta clonotypes that dominated the response ex vivo.

The receptor's source is a human donor in good health (CMV status not recorded). Some clones in this sample may be carry-over from other donors' samples. The sequenced sample was PBMCs. The chain employs TRBV6-2 or TRBV6-3 and TRBJ2-1; TRBD2 matches 8 bases. The CDR3: CASSPQGAGVSYNEQFF. The DNA of the CDR3 is TGTGCCAGCAGCCCCCAGGGAGCGGGGGTCTCCTACAATGAGCAGTTCTTC.